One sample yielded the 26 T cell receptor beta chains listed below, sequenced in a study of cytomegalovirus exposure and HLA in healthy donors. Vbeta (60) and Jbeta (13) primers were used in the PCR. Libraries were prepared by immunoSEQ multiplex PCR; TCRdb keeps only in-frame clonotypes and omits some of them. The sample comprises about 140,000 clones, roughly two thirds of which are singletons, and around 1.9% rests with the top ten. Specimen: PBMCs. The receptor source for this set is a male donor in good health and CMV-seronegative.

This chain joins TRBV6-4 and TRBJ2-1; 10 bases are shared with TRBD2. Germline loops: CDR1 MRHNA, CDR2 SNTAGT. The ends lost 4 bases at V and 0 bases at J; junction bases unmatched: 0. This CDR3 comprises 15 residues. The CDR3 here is CASSGTSGSYNEQFF. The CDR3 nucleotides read TGTGCCAGCAGTGGGACTAGCGGCTCCTACAATGAGCAGTTCTTC.

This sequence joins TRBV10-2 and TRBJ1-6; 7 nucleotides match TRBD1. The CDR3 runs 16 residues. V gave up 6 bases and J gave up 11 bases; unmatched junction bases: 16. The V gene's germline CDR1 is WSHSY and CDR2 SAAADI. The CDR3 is CASSLRPDRLGTPLHF. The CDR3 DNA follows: TGCGCCAGCAGCCTTCGCCCGGACAGGCTAGGTACACCCCTCCACTTT.

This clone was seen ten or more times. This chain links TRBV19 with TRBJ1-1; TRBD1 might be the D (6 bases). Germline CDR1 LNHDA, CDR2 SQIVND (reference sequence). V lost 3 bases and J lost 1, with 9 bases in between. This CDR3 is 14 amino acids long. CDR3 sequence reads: CASSMGAANTEAFF. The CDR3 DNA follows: TGTGCCAGTAGTATGGGGGCGGCGAACACTGAAGCTTTCTTT.

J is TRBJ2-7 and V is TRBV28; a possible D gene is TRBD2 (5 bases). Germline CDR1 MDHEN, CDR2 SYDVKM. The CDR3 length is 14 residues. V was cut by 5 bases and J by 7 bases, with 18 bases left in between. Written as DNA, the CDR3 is TGTGCCAGCAGTGGGAGAGGCCCTCCGGGGGAGCAGTACTTC. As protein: CASSGRGPPGEQYF.

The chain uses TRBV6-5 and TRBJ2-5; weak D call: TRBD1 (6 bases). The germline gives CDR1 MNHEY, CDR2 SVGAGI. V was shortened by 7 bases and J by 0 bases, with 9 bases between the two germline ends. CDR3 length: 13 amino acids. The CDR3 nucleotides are TGTGCCAGCACAGGGGTAAACCAAGAGACCCAGTACTTC. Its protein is CASTGVNQETQYF.

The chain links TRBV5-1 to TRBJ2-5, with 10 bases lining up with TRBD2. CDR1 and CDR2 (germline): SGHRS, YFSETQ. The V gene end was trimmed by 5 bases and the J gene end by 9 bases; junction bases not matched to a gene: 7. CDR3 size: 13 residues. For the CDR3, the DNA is TGCGCCAGCAGTGCTAGCGGGGGTGACCCCCAGTACTTC. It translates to CASSASGGDPQYF.

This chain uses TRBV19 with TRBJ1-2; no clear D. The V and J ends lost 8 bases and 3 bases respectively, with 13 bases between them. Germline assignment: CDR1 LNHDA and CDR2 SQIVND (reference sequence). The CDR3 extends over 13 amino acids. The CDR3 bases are TGTGCCAGTTGGCGGGGATCCCACTATGGCTACACCTTC. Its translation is CASWRGSHYGYTF.

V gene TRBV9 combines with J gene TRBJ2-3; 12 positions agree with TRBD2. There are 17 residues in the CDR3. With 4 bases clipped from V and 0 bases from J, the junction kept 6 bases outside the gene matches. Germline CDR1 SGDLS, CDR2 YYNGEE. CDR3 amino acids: CASSPWTSGASTDTQYF. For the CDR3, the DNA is TGTGCCAGCAGCCCCTGGACTAGCGGGGCTAGCACAGATACGCAGTATTTT. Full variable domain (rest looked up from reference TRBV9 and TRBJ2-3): DSGVTQTPKHLITATGQRVTLRCSPRSGDLSVYWYQQSLDQGLQFLIQYYNGEERAKGNILERFSAQQFPDLHSELNLSSLELGDSALYFCASSPWTSGASTDTQYFGPGTRLTVL.

Written as DNA, the CDR3 is TGTGCCAGCAGTGGACGACTAGCGGCGAGCTCCTACGAGCAGTACGTC. This codes for CASSGRLAASSYEQYV. The rearrangement joins TRBV6-1 to TRBJ2-7; 9 bases agree with TRBD2. Germline CDR1 and CDR2: MNHNS and SASEGT. V shed 4 bases, J shed 0 bases, and the junction held 7 bases outside the gene matches. This CDR3 has 16 amino acids.

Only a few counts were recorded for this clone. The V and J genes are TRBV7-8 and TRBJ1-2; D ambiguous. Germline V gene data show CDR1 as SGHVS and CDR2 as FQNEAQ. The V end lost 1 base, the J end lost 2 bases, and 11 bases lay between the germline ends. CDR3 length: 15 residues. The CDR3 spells CASSLVVRANYGYTF. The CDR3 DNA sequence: TGTGCCAGCAGCTTAGTCGTCAGAGCGAACTATGGCTACACCTTC. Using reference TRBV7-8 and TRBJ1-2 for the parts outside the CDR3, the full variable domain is GAGVSQSPRYKVAKRGQDVALRCDPISGHVSLFWYQQALGQGPEFLTYFQNEAQLDKSGLPSDRFFAERPEGSVSTLKIQRTQQEDSAVYLCASSLVVRANYGYTFGSGTRLTVV.

CDR3 in DNA: TGTGCCAGCAGCTTGGGGGACAGGCCATTCGAGCAGTACTTC. Amino acids: CASSLGDRPFEQYF. The genes are TRBV5-4 and TRBJ2-7; 8 positions match TRBD1. Germline V gives CDR1 SGHNT, CDR2 YYREEE (reference sequence). The CDR3 runs 14 residues. Unmatched junction bases numbered 5, after V lost 0 bases and J lost 6 bases.

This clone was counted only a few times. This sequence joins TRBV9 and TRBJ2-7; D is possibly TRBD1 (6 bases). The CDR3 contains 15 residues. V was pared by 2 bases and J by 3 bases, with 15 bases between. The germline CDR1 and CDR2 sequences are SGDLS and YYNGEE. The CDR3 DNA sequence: TGTGCCAGCAGCGTTGGAGACAGGTTGGGCTACGAGCAGTACTTC. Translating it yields CASSVGDRLGYEQYF.

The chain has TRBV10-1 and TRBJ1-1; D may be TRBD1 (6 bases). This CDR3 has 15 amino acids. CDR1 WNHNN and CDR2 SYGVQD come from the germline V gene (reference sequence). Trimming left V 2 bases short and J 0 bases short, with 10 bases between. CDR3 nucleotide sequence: TGCGCCAGCAGTGAGAACAGGGCGATGAACACTGAAGCTTTCTTT. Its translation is CASSENRAMNTEAFF.

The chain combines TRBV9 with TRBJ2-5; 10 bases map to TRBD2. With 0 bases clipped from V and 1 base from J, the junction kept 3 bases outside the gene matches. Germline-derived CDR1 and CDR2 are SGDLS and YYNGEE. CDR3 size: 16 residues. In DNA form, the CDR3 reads TGTGCCAGCAGCGTAGTCAGCGGGGGGGCCCAAGAGACCCAGTACTTC. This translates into CASSVVSGGAQETQYF.

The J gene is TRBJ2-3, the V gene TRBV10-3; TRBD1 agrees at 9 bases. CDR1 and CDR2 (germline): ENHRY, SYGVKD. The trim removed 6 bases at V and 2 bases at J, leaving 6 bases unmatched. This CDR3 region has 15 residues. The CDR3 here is CAISSGTGNTDTQYF. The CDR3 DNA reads TGTGCCATCAGCTCCGGGACAGGGAACACAGATACGCAGTATTTT.

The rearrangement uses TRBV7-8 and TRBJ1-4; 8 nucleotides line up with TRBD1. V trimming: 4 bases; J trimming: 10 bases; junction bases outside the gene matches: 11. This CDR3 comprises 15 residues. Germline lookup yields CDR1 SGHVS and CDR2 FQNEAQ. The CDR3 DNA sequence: TGTGCCAGCAGCTCCCACTGGACAGGGTCGGGAAAACTGTTTTTT. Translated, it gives CASSSHWTGSGKLFF.

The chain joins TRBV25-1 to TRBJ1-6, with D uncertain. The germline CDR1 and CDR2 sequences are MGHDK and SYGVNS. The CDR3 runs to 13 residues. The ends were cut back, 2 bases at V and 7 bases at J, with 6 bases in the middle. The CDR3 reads CASSEQVNSPLHF. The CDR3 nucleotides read TGTGCCAGCAGTGAACAGGTGAATTCACCCCTCCACTTT.

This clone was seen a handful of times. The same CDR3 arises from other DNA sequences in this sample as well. The DNA for the CDR3 is TGTGCCAGCAGCCCGACGGACAGGGGAACTGAAGCTTTCTTT. Translated: CASSPTDRGTEAFF. The genes are TRBV5-4 and TRBJ1-1; 9 nucleotides align to TRBD1. The CDR3 sequence is 14 residues long. Germline lookup yields CDR1 SGHNT and CDR2 YYREEE (reference sequence). The V and J ends lost 4 bases and 5 bases, in that order; junction bases with no gene match: 6.

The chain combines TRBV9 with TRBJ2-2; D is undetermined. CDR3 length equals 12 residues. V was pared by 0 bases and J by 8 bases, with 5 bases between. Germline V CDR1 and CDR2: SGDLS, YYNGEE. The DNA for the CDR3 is TGTGCCAGCAGCGTAGGCGAAGGGGAGCTGTTTTTT. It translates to CASSVGEGELFF.

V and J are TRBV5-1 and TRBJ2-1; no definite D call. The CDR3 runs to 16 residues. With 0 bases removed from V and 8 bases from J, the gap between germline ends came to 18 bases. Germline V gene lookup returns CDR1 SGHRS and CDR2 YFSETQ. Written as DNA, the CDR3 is TGCGCCAGCAGCTTGGCCCAGACGAGCCGAAGCGATGAGCAGTTCTTC. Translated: CASSLAQTSRSDEQFF.

The CDR3 sequence: CASSLGTSGAAYNEQFF. The CDR3 DNA reads as TGCGCCAGCAGCCTCGGGACTAGCGGGGCGGCCTACAATGAGCAGTTCTTC. The J gene is TRBJ2-1, the V gene TRBV5-1, with 13 bases identical to TRBD2. The CDR3 length is 17 residues. CDR1 is SGHRS, CDR2 YFSETQ, per germline. V shed 4 bases, J shed 2 bases, and the junction held 6 bases outside the gene matches. Variable domain in full (rest from reference TRBV5-1 and TRBJ2-1): KAGVTQTPRYLIKTRGQQVTLSCSPISGHRSVSWYQQTPGQGLQFLFEYFSETQRNKGNFPGRFSGRQFSNSRSEMNVSTLELGDSALYLCASSLGTSGAAYNEQFFGPGTRLTVL.

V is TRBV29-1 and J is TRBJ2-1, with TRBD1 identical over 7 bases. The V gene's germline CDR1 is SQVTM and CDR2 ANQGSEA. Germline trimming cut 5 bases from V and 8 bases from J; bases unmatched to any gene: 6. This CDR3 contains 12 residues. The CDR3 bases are TGCAGCGTTCCCGGGACAGTCGATGAGCAGTTCTTC. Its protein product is CSVPGTVDEQFF.

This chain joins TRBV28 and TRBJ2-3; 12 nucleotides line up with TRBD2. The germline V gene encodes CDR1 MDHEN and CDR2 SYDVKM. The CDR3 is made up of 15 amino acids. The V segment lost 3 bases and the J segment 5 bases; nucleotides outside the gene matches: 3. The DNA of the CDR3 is TGTGCCAGCAGTTTCCTAGCGGGGGGGGAAGATACGCAGTATTTT. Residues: CASSFLAGGEDTQYF.

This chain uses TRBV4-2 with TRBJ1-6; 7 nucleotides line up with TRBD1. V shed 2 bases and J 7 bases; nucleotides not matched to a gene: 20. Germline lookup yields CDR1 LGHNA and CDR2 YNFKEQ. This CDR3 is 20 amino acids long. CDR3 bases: TGTGCCAGCAGCCAAAAACGGGGGACAGCGTCGTCGTTTTCGAATTCACCCCTCCACTTT. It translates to CASSQKRGTASSFSNSPLHF.

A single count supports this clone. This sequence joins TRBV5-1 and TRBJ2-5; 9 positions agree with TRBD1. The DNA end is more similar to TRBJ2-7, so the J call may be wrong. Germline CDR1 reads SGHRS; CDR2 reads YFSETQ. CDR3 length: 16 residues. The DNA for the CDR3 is TGCGCCAGCAGCTTGGCCGAGACAGGGGGTTCCTACGAGCAGTACTTC. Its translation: CASSLAETGGSYEQYF.

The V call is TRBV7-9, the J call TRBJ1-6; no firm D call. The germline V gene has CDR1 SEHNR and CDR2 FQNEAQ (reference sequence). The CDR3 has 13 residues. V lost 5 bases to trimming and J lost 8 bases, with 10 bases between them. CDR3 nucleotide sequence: TGTGCCAGCAGCCCGGGAGCTTATTCACCCCTCCACTTT. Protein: CASSPGAYSPLHF.